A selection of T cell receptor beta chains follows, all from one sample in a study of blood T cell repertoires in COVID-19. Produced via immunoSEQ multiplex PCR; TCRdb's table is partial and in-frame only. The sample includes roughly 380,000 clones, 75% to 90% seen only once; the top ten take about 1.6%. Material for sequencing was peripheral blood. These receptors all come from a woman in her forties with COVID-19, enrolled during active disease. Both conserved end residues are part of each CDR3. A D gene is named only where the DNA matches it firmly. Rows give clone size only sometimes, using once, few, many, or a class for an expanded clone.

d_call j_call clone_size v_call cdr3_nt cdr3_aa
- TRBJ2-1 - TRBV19 TGTGCCAGTAGTACGGTGGGTGATAGACATAGGAATGAGCAGTTCTTC CASSTVGDRHRNEQFF
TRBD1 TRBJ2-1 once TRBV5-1 TGCGCCAGCAGCTTGTTCGGACAGGGTGGGGAGCAGTTCTTC CASSLFGQGGEQFF
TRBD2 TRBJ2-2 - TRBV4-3 TGCGCCAGCAGCCGCCTACTAGCGGGAGGAGACACCGGGGAGCTGTTTTTT CASSRLLAGGDTGELFF
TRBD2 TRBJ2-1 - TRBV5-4 TGTGCCAGCAGCTTGGACCCCAGCGGGGGCCGCTCCTACAATGAGCAGTTCTTC CASSLDPSGGRSYNEQFF
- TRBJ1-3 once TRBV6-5 TGTGCCAGCAGTTACTCGAAGGGAGACACCATATATTTT CASSYSKGDTIYF
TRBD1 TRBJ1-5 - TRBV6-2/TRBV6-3 TGTGCCAGCAGTTATCCCGGGACAGGGGTGCATCAGCCCCAGCATTTT CASSYPGTGVHQPQHF
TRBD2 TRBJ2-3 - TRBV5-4 TGTGCCAGCAGCTTGCGGGAGGGGTCAGATACGCAGTATTTT CASSLREGSDTQYF
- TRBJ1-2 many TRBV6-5 TGTGCCACTCGGAGGACAGTTACTTTCTATGGCTACACCTTC CATRRTVTFYGYTF
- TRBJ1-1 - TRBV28 TGTGCCAGTACTACAGGGATAAGGGCCACTGAAGCTTTCTTT CASTTGIRATEAFF
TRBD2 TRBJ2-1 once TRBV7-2 TGTGCCAGCAGCTTGTATTGGACTAGCGGGGGGGCTGGCAATGAGCAGTTCTTC CASSLYWTSGGAGNEQFF
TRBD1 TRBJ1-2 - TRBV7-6 TGTGCCAGCAGCTCCTTAGTCGCCCAGGGGGGCAACTATGGCTACACCTTC CASSSLVAQGGNYGYTF
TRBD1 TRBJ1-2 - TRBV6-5 TGTGCCAGCAGTAGGACAGGGATCGGTGGCTACACCTTC CASSRTGIGGYTF
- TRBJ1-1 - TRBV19 TGTGCCAGTAGTGCTCGCCTCGACGCGGACACTGAAGCTTTCTTT CASSARLDADTEAFF
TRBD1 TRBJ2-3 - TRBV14 TGTGCCAGCAGCCAAGATTTTGGGACAGGGTCGTACGCTACAGATACGCAGTATTTT CASSQDFGTGSYATDTQYF
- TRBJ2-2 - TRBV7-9 TGTGCCAACAGCTTAGGAAGGGACTGGAAAGCGAGCGGGGAGCTGTTTTTT CANSLGRDWKASGELFF
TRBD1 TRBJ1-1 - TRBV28 TGTGCCAGCAGTTTACGACAGGGGGCTTCTGAAGCTTTCTTT CASSLRQGASEAFF
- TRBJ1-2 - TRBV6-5 TGTGCCAGCAGTTACTCGGAAGGGGGTAACTATGGCTACACCTTC CASSYSEGGNYGYTF
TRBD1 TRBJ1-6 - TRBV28 TGTGCCAGCAGTTCCCGACAGGGGAATTCACCCCTCCACTTT CASSSRQGNSPLHF
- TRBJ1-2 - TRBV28 TGTGCCAGCAGCAAGGCGGGGGGGAGAGGTGGCTACACCTTC CASSKAGGRGGYTF
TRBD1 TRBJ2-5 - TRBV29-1 TGCAGCGTTCGTACCCCCGACAGGGATCCAAGTCAGACCCAGTACTTC CSVRTPDRDPSQTQYF
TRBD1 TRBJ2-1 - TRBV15 TGTGCCACCAGCAGAGGGAGGACAGGGAGCATAGTGAATGAGCAGTTCTTC CATSRGRTGSIVNEQFF
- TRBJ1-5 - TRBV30 TGTGCCTGGTCAACCGGCAGCGATCAGCCCCAGCATTTT CAWSTGSDQPQHF
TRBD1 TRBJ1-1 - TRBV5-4 TGTGCCAGCAGCTCAAGGACAGGGACGAACACTGAAGCTTTCTTT CASSSRTGTNTEAFF
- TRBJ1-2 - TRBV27 TGTGCCAGCAGTTTCTTCCCCGCGACGCGGGGTGACGGCTATGGCTACACCTTC CASSFFPATRGDGYGYTF
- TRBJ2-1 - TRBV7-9 TGTGCCAGCAGCTTTGAACCTATTCTCTCCTACAATGAGCAGTTCTTC CASSFEPILSYNEQFF
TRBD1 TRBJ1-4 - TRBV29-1 TGCAGCGTTGCGGTTCCAGGGGGTTGGGAAAAACTGTTTTTT CSVAVPGGWEKLFF
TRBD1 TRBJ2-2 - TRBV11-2 TGTGCCAGCAGCCTCCGAAGGGTCCAGGGGGTTGGCACCGGGGAGCTGTTTTTT CASSLRRVQGVGTGELFF
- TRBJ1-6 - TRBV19 TGTGCCAGTAGAGTCGGGGGAGCTACGGGTTCACCCCTCCACTTT CASRVGGATGSPLHF
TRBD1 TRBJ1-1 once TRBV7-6 TGTGCCAGCAGCTTAGCGGGGACAGTGAACACTGAAGCTTTCTTT CASSLAGTVNTEAFF
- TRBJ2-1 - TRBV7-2 TGTGCCAGCAGCCCGGGGAGCCGGATTGTCTACAATGAGCAGTTCTTC CASSPGSRIVYNEQFF
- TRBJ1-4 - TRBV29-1 TGCAATTGGGAGCCGGCTGACCTGAATGAAAAACTGTTTTTT CNWEPADLNEKLFF
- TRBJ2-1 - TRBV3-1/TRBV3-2 TGTGCCAGCAGCCAAGATTTTCGGTCCCAGGGGAATGAGCAGTTCTTC CASSQDFRSQGNEQFF
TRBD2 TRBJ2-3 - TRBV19 TGTGCCAGTAGTATTCTAGCGGGACCAACAGATACGCAGTATTTT CASSILAGPTDTQYF
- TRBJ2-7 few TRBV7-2 TGTGCCAGCAGCTTAGCGGTGAGCAGGACTTACGAGCAGTACTTC CASSLAVSRTYEQYF
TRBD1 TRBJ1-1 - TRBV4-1 TGCGCCAGCAGCCAATTACAGGGGGCGCGAGGTGAAGCTTTCTTT CASSQLQGARGEAFF
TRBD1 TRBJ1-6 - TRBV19 TGTGCCAGTAGTATCCGGGACAGCTTGGGAGGTTCACCCCTCCACTTT CASSIRDSLGGSPLHF
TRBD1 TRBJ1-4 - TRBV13 TGTGCCAGCAGTAACGGGCCTACAGGGGGGCCGGAAAAACTGTTTTTT CASSNGPTGGPEKLFF
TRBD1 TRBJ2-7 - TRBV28 TGTGCCAGCAGCACTCCGGGACAGACCTACGAGCAGTACTTC CASSTPGQTYEQYF
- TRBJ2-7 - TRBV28 TGTGCCAGCAGTTTAGGCCCCGGGACATTCTACGAGCAGTACTTC CASSLGPGTFYEQYF
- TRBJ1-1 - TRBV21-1 TGTGCCAGCCACCTAGAACAGGGTCGGTTGAACACTGAAGCTTTCTTT CASHLEQGRLNTEAFF
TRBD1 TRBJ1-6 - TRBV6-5 TGTGCCAGCGGAGGACAGGGTAATTCACCCCTCCACTTT CASGGQGNSPLHF
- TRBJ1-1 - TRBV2 TGTGCCAGCATGGGAGGATCCACTGAAGCTTTCTTT CASMGGSTEAFF
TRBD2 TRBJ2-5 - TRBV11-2 TGTGCCAGCAGCCCGACTAGCGGGAGCGAGACCCAGTACTTC CASSPTSGSETQYF
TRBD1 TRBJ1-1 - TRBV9 TGTGCCAGCAGCACCACGACAGGGGGCCACACTGAAGCTTTCTTT CASSTTTGGHTEAFF
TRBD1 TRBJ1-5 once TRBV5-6 TGTGCCAGCAGCTCCTGGGACAGTAATCAGCCCCAGCATTTT CASSSWDSNQPQHF
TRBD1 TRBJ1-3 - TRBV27 TGTGCCAGCAGTATGGGGACAGGCTCTGGAAACACCATATATTTT CASSMGTGSGNTIYF
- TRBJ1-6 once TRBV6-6 TGTGCCAGCAGTTACGGGTCGGGGATAAGTTCACCCCTCCACTTT CASSYGSGISSPLHF
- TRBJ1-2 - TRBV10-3 TGTGCCATCAGTGATTGGTTAATAGCTAACTATGGCTACACCTTC CAISDWLIANYGYTF
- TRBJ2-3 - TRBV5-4 TGTGCCAGCAGCTTGTCGGGATCCGGCGGAGATACGCAGTATTTT CASSLSGSGGDTQYF
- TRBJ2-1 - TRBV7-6 TGTGCCAGCAGCCGTACAGGGTATAGTCCCTACAATGAGCAGTTCTTC CASSRTGYSPYNEQFF
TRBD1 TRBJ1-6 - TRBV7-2 TGTGCCAGCAGCTCGTTGTCCGGGACAGTCCTTATCCCCCTCCACTTT CASSSLSGTVLIPLHF
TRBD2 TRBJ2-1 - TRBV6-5 TGTGCCAGCAGTTACTCCGGGACTAGCGGGAGGTGGCAGTTCTTC CASSYSGTSGRWQFF
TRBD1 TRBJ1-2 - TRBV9 TGTGCCAGCAGCCCGCGACGGACAGGGATGGACTATGGCTACACCTTC CASSPRRTGMDYGYTF
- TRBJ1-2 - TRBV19 TGTGCCAGTAGTATAGGTACAGGGCCCGCCTATGGCTACACCTTC CASSIGTGPAYGYTF
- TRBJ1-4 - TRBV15 TGTGCCACCAGCCGGTCAGGGGATGGAGTTCCGAAACTGTTTTTT CATSRSGDGVPKLFF
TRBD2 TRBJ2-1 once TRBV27 TGTGCCAGCAGTCCCCCGCTAGCGGGGGGTACGGGGGAGCAGTTCTTC CASSPPLAGGTGEQFF
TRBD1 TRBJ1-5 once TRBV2 TGTGCCAGCAGTGGGACAGGGGAATTAGGGCCCCAGCATTTT CASSGTGELGPQHF